The 20 T cell receptor beta chains below all came from one sample that was sequenced in a study of shared clonotypes between healthy human individuals. Only in-frame clones appear in the TCRdb table, and some are missing; sequencing was by immunoSEQ multiplex PCR. Among hundreds of thousands of clones listed, approximately 97% were seen once. Sequences were obtained from naive CD4+ T cells sorted from blood. Subset: CD45RA+ positively selected. These receptor sequences come from a woman in her 30s in good health.

This chain connects TRBV6-1 to TRBJ1-5; 8 nucleotides agree with TRBD1. The CDR3 has 15 amino acids. Germline CDR1 is MNHNS and CDR2 is SASEGT. V gave up 3 bases and J gave up 7 bases; unmatched junction bases: 8. CDR3 nucleotides: TGTGCCAGCAGTGAGGGCAGGGGGCTGTGGCAGCCCCAGCATTTT. Its protein product is CASSEGRGLWQPQHF.

This clone was recorded only once. V usage is TRBV18 and J usage is TRBJ2-3; TRBD2 might be the D (5 bases). Germline CDR1 reads KGHSH; CDR2 reads LQKENI. This CDR3 has 15 amino acids. Trimming took off 3 bases at V and 5 bases at J, with 15 bases between the two ends. The CDR3 spells CASSPNGDGIDTQYF. In nucleotides, the CDR3 is TGTGCCAGCTCACCTAACGGGGATGGAATAGATACGCAGTATTTT.

This clone was seen once. V is TRBV19 and J is TRBJ1-1; weak D call: TRBD1 (6 bases). The CDR3 is 15 residues long. Germline CDR1 and CDR2: LNHDA and SQIVND (reference sequence). The V end lost 0 bases, the J end lost 13 bases, and 21 bases lay between the germline ends. The CDR3 reads CASSIDHIDRKKGFF. DNA of the CDR3: TGTGCCAGTAGTATAGATCATATCGACAGGAAGAAGGGTTTCTTT.

The V and J genes are TRBV14 and TRBJ2-1; TRBD1 aligns across 7 bases. The V gene's germline CDR1 is SGHDN and CDR2 FVKESK. The CDR3 sequence is 13 residues long. V trimming: 0 bases; J trimming: 15 bases; junction bases outside the gene matches: 8. Here the CDR3 reads CASSQEVEQGPFF. In nucleotides, the CDR3 is TGTGCCAGCAGCCAAGAAGTTGAACAGGGGCCGTTCTTC.

The J gene is TRBJ2-1, the V gene TRBV5-8, with a tentative D call TRBD2 (5 bases). Trimming stripped 4 bases from V and 2 bases from J, with 7 bases between. This CDR3 contains 13 residues. Germline lookup yields CDR1 SGHTS and CDR2 YDEGEE. CDR3 region: CASSPGTYNEQFF. The CDR3 DNA is TGTGCCAGCAGCCCCGGGACCTACAATGAGCAGTTCTTC.

V gene TRBV6-5 combines with J gene TRBJ2-7; 11 positions agree with TRBD2. In germline, CDR1 is MNHEY, CDR2 SVGAGI. This CDR3 is 15 amino acids long. Trimming took 8 bases from V and 0 from J; bases not matched to a gene: 6. CDR3 nucleotides: TGTGCCAGCGGTCCTCTAGCGGGAGGCTCCTACGAGCAGTACTTC. Protein: CASGPLAGGSYEQYF.

The chain combines TRBV11-3 with TRBJ2-1; 8 bases match TRBD2. The germline CDR1 and CDR2 sequences are SGHNT and YENEEA. This CDR3 has 16 residues. J gave up 4 bases and V 0 bases, and 5 bases lay outside the gene matches. CDR3 region: CASSLDHLAGYNEQFF. Here the CDR3 DNA reads TGTGCCAGCAGCTTAGATCATTTAGCGGGATACAATGAGCAGTTCTTC.

This clone has only one observation. The chain carries TRBV6-1 and TRBJ1-5; D remains ambiguous. Trimming took off 6 bases at V and 5 bases at J, with 14 bases between the two ends. CDR1 is MNHNS, CDR2 SASEGT, per germline. CDR3 size: 14 residues. The CDR3 protein is CASSPPREDQPQHF. In nucleotides, the CDR3 is TGTGCCAGCAGCCCCCCTAGGGAGGATCAGCCCCAGCATTTT.

V usage is TRBV28 and J usage is TRBJ2-1, with TRBD1 as a possible D gene (5 bases). Per the germline V gene, CDR1 is MDHEN and CDR2 is SYDVKM. The CDR3 has 15 amino acids. Trimming left V 6 bases short and J 0 bases short, with 12 bases between. CDR3 sequence reads: CASSIRVGSYNEQFF. The DNA for the CDR3 is TGTGCCAGCAGCATCAGGGTCGGCTCCTACAATGAGCAGTTCTTC.

V is TRBV9 and J is TRBJ2-1; D call uncertain. The CDR3 has 15 amino acids. V was pared by 0 bases and J by 7 bases, with 14 bases between. Germline V gene data show CDR1 as SGDLS and CDR2 as YYNGEE. Here the CDR3 DNA reads TGTGCCAGCAGCGTAGACCCCACCGGTCATAATGAGCAGTTCTTC. This encodes CASSVDPTGHNEQFF.

In this sample, this clone turned up once. The chain joins TRBV11-2 to TRBJ2-1; 9 nucleotides line up with TRBD2. CDR3 length equals 14 residues. Germline V gene data show CDR1 as SGHAT and CDR2 as FQNNGV. The J segment lost 8 bases and the V segment lost 11 bases, leaving 13 bases of the junction unmatched. In DNA form, the CDR3 reads TGTGCCGGCACGCGCGGGAGGGCCGGGGATGAGCAGTTCTTC. As protein: CAGTRGRAGDEQFF.

This clone was seen only once. This chain joins TRBV2 and TRBJ2-7, with unresolved D. The CDR3 has 15 residues. Germline CDR1 SNHLY, CDR2 FYNNEI. V lost 3 bases to trimming and J lost 0 bases, with 12 bases between them. In nucleotides, the CDR3 is TGTGCCAGCAGTGATGGTGGCGGATTCTCCTACGAGCAGTACTTC. It codes for CASSDGGGFSYEQYF.

The rearrangement joins TRBV27 to TRBJ1-5; no firm D call. CDR3 length: 15 residues. In germline, CDR1 is MNHEY, CDR2 SMNVEV (reference sequence). Trimming pared 2 bases from V and 2 bases from J, leaving 10 bases between. This chain's CDR3 is CASSLPPLGNQPQHF. The CDR3 region has the DNA TGTGCCAGCAGTTTACCACCCCTCGGCAATCAGCCCCAGCATTTT.

The chain couples TRBV28 to TRBJ1-6, with TRBD1 matching 7 bases. With 7 bases clipped from V and 0 bases from J, the junction kept 6 bases outside the gene matches. The germline CDR1 and CDR2 sequences are MDHEN and SYDVKM. The CDR3 totals 16 residues. CDR3 sequence reads: CASTRDSFSYNSPLHF. CDR3 nucleotides: TGTGCCAGCACCAGGGACAGTTTCTCCTATAATTCACCCCTCCACTTT. Based on the CDR3 plus reference TRBV28 and TRBJ1-6, the full variable domain is DVKVTQSSRYLVKRTGEKVFLECVQDMDHENMFWYRQDPGLGLRLIYFSYDVKMKEKGDIPEGYSVSREKKERFSLILESASTNQTSMYLCASTRDSFSYNSPLHFGNGTRLTVT.

V is TRBV27 and J is TRBJ2-7; 7 bases align to TRBD1. Germline CDR1 reads MNHEY; CDR2 reads SMNVEV (reference sequence). Trimming cost V 6 bases and J 0 bases; bases outside gene matches: 11. CDR3 length equals 16 residues. This CDR3 is CASRSEGDSNSYEQYF. DNA of the CDR3: TGTGCCAGCAGATCCGAAGGGGACAGCAACTCCTACGAGCAGTACTTC.

V gene TRBV18 combines with J gene TRBJ2-1; the match to TRBD2 covers 13 bases. Trimming took 4 bases from V and 6 from J; bases not matched to a gene: 12. CDR1 is KGHSH, CDR2 LQKENI, per germline. This CDR3 is built from 18 residues. The CDR3 here is CASSRITGTSGITNEQFF. The CDR3 nucleotides are TGTGCCAGCTCACGAATAACCGGGACTAGCGGGATTACCAATGAGCAGTTCTTC.

The chain recombines TRBV4-1 with TRBJ2-6, with TRBD2 as a possible D gene (6 bases). CDR1 MGHRA and CDR2 YSYEKL come from the germline V gene. V shed 3 bases and J shed 4 bases, with 10 bases lying between them. The CDR3 contains 15 residues. This CDR3 is CASSHWGDGANVLTF. The CDR3 DNA is TGCGCCAGCAGCCACTGGGGGGACGGGGCCAACGTCCTGACTTTC.

The chain recombines TRBV19 with TRBJ2-5; D unresolved. CDR1 and CDR2 (germline): LNHDA, SQIVND (reference sequence). V lost 5 bases and J 7 bases, leaving 23 bases between the germline ends. The CDR3 length is 16 residues. The CDR3 DNA is TGTGCCAGTAGTGGTTCACGGCAGGCCAAGGTTTCGACCCAGTACTTC. Protein sequence: CASSGSRQAKVSTQYF.

This chain joins TRBV2 and TRBJ1-5; 11 bases fit TRBD1. Germline V gene lookup returns CDR1 SNHLY and CDR2 FYNNEI. Trimming removed 4 bases from V and 6 bases from J; junction bases left unmatched: 8. The length of the CDR3 is 16 residues. DNA for the CDR3: TGTGCCAGCAGTGGGGGACGGACAGGGGGCGGTCAGCCCCAGCATTTT. Translating gives CASSGGRTGGGQPQHF.

This clone was seen only once. This CDR3 reads CASSLGGIRDWGKNIQYF. As DNA, the CDR3 is TGTGCCAGCAGCTTGGGTGGGATAAGAGATTGGGGCAAAAACATTCAGTACTTC. The chain joins TRBV13 to TRBJ2-4; D is undetermined. V shed 3 bases and J shed 3 bases, with 21 bases lying between them. Germline CDR1 and CDR2: PRHDT and FYEKMQ (reference sequence). This CDR3 contains 18 residues.